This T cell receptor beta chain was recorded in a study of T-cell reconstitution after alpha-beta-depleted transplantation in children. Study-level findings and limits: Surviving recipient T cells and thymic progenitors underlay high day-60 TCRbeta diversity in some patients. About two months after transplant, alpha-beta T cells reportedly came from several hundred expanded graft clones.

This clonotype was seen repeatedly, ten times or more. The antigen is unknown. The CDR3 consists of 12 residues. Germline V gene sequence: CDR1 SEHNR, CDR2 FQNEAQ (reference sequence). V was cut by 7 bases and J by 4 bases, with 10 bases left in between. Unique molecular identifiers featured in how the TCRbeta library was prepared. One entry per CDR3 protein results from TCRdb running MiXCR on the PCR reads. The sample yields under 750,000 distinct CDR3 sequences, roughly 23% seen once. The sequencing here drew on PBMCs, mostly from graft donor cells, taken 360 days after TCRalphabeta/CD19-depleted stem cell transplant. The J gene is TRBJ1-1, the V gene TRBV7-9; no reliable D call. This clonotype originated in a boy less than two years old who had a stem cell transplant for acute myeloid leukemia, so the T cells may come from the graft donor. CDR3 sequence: CASTPSRTEAFF. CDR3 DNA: TGTGCCAGCACCCCTAGCCGCACTGAAGCTTTCTTT.